The 2 T cell receptor beta chains given below trace back to one sample, sequenced in a study of blood T cells in healthy people across ages. Then a second PCR, running roughly 7 to 11 cycles, was carried out with a sample-barcoded 5' primer and a J-beta primer mix. MiXCR was run by TCRdb on the 5' RACE reads, yielding one entry per CDR3 protein. The sample consists of 650,000 to 950,000 distinct CDR3 sequences, under 55% of them appearing once. The sequenced sample consisted of blood. These receptors all stem from a man aged 55 to 70 in good health.

This chain uses TRBV6-5 with TRBJ2-1, with 7 bases fitting TRBD2. V shed 2 bases and J 9 bases; nucleotides not matched to a gene: 7. Germline V gene data show CDR1 as MNHEY and CDR2 as SVGAGI. The CDR3 is 14 amino acids. The CDR3 DNA is TGTGCCAGCAGTTACCGGCGGGGGAATAGTGAGCAGTTCTTC. Protein product: CASSYRRGNSEQFF.

The V gene is TRBV6-6, the J gene TRBJ1-3, with D maybe TRBD1 (5 bases). Germline values: CDR1 MNHNY, CDR2 SVGAGI (reference sequence). The CDR3 consists of 14 residues. V shed 6 bases and J shed 0 bases, with 9 bases lying between them. The CDR3 DNA is TGTGCCAGCAGGGGGGGATCCTCTGGAAACACCATATATTTT. Amino acids: CASRGGSSGNTIYF.